This T cell receptor beta chain was observed in a study of T cells in Graves' hyperthyroidism and ophthalmopathy. This clonotype was counted a few times. The TCR beta CDR3 regions underwent amplification using RNA transcripts as the source. The primer set for the first-round RT-PCR of the TCR CDR3 was HTBI. TCRdb itself ran the multiplex PCR reads through MiXCR, one entry per CDR3 protein. Of roughly 570,000 distinct CDR3 sequences in the sample, about a sixth are singletons; the top ten hold approximately 7.4%. After removal of 0 bases from V and 3 bases from J, the junction contained 14 bases not matched to a gene. Germline CDR1 reads SGDLS; CDR2 reads YYNGEE. The CDR3 spans 18 residues.

The gene calls are TRBV9 and TRBJ2-7, with 8 bases fitting TRBD1. The sequence came from a woman aged 25 to 45 with Graves' hyperthyroidism. The sequenced material came from blood. The CDR3 loop reads CASSVAREPGQDNYEQYF. CDR3 DNA sequence: TGTGCCAGCAGCGTAGCCCGAGAGCCGGGACAGGATAACTACGAGCAGTACTTC.